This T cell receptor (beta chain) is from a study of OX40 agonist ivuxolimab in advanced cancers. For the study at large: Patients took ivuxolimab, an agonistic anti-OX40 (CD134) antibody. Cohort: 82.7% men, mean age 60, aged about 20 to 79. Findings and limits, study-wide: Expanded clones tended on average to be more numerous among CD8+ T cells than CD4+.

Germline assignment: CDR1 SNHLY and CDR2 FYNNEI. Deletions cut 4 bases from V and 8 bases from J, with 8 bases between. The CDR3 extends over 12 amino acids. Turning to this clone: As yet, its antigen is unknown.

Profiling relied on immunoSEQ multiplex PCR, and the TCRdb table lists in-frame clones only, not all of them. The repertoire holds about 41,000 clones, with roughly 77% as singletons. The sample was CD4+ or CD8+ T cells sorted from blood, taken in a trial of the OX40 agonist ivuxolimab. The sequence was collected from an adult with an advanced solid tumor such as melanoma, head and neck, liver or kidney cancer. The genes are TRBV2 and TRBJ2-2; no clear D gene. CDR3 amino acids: CASSVRKGELFF. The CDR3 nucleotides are TGTGCCAGCAGTGTCCGAAAAGGGGAGCTGTTTTTT.